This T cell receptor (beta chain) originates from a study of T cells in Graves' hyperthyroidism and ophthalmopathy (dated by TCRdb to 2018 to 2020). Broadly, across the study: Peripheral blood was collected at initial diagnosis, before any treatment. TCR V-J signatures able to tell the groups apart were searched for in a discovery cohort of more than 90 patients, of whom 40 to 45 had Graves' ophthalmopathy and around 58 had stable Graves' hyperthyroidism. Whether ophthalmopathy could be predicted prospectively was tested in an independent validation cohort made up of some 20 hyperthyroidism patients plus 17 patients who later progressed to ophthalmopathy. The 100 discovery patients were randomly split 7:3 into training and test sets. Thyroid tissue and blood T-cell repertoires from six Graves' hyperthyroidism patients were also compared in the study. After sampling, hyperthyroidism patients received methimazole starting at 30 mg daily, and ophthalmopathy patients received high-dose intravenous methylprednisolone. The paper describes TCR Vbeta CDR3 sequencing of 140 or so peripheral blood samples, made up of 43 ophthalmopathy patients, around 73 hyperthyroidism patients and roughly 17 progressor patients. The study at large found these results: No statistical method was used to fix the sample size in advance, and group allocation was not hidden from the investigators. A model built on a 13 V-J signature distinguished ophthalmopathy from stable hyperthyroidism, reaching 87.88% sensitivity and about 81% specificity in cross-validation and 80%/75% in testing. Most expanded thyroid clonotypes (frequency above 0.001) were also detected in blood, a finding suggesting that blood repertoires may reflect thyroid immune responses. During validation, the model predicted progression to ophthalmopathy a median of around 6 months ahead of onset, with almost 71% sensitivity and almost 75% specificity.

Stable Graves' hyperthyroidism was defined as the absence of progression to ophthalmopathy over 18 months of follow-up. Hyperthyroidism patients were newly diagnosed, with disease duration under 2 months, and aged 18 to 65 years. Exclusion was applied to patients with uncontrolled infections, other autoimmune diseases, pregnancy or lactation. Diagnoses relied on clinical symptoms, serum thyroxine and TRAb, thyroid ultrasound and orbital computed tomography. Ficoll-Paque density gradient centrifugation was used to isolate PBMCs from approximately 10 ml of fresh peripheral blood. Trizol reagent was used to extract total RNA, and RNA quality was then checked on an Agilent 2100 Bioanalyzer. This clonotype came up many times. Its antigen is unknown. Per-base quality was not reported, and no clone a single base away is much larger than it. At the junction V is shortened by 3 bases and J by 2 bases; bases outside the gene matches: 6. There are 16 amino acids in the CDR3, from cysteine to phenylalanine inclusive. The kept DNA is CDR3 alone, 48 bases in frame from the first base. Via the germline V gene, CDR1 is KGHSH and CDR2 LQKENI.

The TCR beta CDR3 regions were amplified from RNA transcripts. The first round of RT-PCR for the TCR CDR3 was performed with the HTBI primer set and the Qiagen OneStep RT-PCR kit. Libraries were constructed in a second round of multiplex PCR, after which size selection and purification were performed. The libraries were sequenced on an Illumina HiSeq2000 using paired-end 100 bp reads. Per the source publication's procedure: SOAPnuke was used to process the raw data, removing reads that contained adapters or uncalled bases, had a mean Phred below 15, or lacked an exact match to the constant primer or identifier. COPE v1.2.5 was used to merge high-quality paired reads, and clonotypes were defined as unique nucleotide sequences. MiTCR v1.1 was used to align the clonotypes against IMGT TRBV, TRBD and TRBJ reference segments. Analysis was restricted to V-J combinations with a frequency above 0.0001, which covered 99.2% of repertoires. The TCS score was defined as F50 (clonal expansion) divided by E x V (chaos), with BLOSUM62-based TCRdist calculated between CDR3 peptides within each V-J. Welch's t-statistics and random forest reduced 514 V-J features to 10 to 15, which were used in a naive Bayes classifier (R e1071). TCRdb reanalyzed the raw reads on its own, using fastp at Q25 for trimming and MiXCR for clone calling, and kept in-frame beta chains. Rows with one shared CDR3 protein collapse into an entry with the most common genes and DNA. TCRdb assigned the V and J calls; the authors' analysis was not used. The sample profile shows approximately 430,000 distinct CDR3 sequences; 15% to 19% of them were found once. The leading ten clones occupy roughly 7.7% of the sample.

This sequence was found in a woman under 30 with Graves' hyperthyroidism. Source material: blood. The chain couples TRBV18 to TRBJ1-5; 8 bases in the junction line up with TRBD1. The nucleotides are TGTGCCAGCTCACCGTCAGGGGGCGGAGGCAATCAGCCCCAGCATTTT. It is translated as CASSPSGGGGNQPQHF.